This is a list of T cell receptor beta chains from one sample in a study of spatial heterogeneity in lung cancer. In TCRdb, the 5' RACE reads were re-called with MiXCR into one record per CDR3 protein. The sample contains around 89,000 distinct CDR3 sequences, 10% to 15% of which appear only once. The specimen was PBMCs, collected at surgery. The receptors stem from a male donor with early-stage non-small cell lung cancer. Both conserved end residues are part of each CDR3. A D gene is named only where the DNA matches it firmly. Clone size is shown for a subset of rows, as once, few, many or a class of expanded clone.

>TRBV12-3/TRBV12-4|TRBJ2-3|19|-|-
CASSLGRDSTQGSTDTQYF
TGTGCCAGCAGTTTAGGCAGAGACAGCACTCAAGGTAGCACAGATACGCAGTATTTT
>TRBV11-2|TRBJ2-3|15|many|TRBD2
CASSLDGRHTDTQYF
TGTGCCAGCAGCTTAGACGGGAGGCACACAGATACGCAGTATTTT
>TRBV27|TRBJ2-1|14|few|TRBD2
CATRLRGGGNEQFF
TGTGCCACTCGTTTGCGGGGGGGCGGCAATGAGCAGTTCTTC
>TRBV27|TRBJ1-4|15|-|-
CASSLGQATNEKLFF
TGTGCCAGCAGTTTGGGTCAGGCAACTAATGAAAAACTGTTTTTT
>TRBV12-3/TRBV12-4|TRBJ2-5|17|few|TRBD2
CASSITPGTRVRETQYF
TGTGCCAGCAGTATTACCCCTGGGACTAGAGTGCGAGAGACCCAGTACTTC
>TRBV28|TRBJ2-5|14|-|TRBD2
CASSLAGEQETQYF
TGTGCCAGCAGTTTAGCGGGGGAACAAGAGACCCAGTACTTC
>TRBV18|TRBJ2-5|14|-|-
CASSPNRGGETQYF
TGTGCCAGCTCACCGAACAGGGGAGGAGAGACCCAGTACTTC
>TRBV12-3/TRBV12-4|TRBJ1-2|13|-|-
CASSPTNSHGYTF
TGTGCCAGCAGTCCGACCAACTCACATGGCTACACCTTC
>TRBV7-8|TRBJ2-1|14|-|-
CASSRTVSYNEQFF
TGTGCCAGCAGCAGAACGGTCTCCTACAATGAGCAGTTCTTC
>TRBV29-1|TRBJ1-1|14|-|-
CSVEVSRVNTEAFF
TGCAGCGTTGAAGTGTCCAGGGTGAACACTGAAGCTTTCTTT
>TRBV5-8|TRBJ1-1|14|-|-
CASSFGRRDTEAFF
TGTGCCAGCAGCTTTGGGCGCAGGGACACTGAAGCTTTCTTT
>TRBV5-1|TRBJ2-2|15|few|TRBD1
CASSQGVLNTGELFF
TGCGCCAGCAGCCAGGGGGTTTTGAACACCGGGGAGCTGTTTTTT
>TRBV2|TRBJ2-3|15|few|TRBD2
CASSDPSGVTDTQYF
TGTGCCAGCAGTGACCCTAGCGGGGTTACAGATACGCAGTATTTT
>TRBV30|TRBJ2-4|14|-|-
CAWSAGLAKNIQYF
TGTGCCTGGAGTGCGGGACTAGCCAAAAACATTCAGTACTTC
>TRBV7-6|TRBJ1-3|18|many|-
CASSRGGARMGSGNTIYF
TGTGCCAGCAGCCGAGGGGGGGCAAGGATGGGCTCTGGAAACACCATATATTTT
>TRBV28|TRBJ2-3|18|-|TRBD2
CASSPGTSGDLLRHTQYF
TGTGCCAGCAGTCCCGGGACTAGCGGAGACCTTCTACGCCATACGCAGTATTTT
>TRBV10-3|TRBJ2-4|13|-|-
CAISSGAKNIQYF
TGTGCCATCAGTAGCGGGGCCAAAAACATTCAGTACTTC
>TRBV9|TRBJ2-5|14|-|-
CASSVAGTGETQYF
TGTGCCAGCAGCGTAGCCGGGACCGGCGAGACCCAGTACTTC
>TRBV10-2|TRBJ1-6|13|many|-
CASSDRDRSPLHF
TGCGCCAGCAGTGACAGGGACCGATCACCCCTCCACTTT
>TRBV7-3|TRBJ2-2|14|few|-
CASSLDRYTGELFF
TGTGCCAGCAGCTTGGACCGGTACACCGGGGAGCTGTTTTTT
>TRBV7-2|TRBJ2-5|14|-|-
CASSKTGPQETQYF
TGTGCCAGCAGCAAAACAGGGCCCCAAGAGACCCAGTACTTC
>TRBV5-1|TRBJ2-1|15|many|-
CATGQGLNSYNEQFF
TGCGCCACCGGACAGGGACTAAACTCCTACAATGAGCAGTTCTTC
>TRBV9|TRBJ1-4|14|-|-
CASSGVGSGEKLFF
TGTGCCAGCAGCGGCGTCGGGTCAGGGGAAAAACTGTTTTTT
>TRBV20-1|TRBJ2-7|17|few|TRBD1
CSARDLMRQGGSYEQYF
TGCAGTGCTAGAGACCTCATGCGACAGGGGGGCTCCTACGAGCAGTACTTC
>TRBV5-6|TRBJ2-1|16|few|TRBD2
CASSLYRLAGEYEQFF
TGTGCCAGCAGCTTGTACCGTCTAGCGGGAGAGTATGAGCAGTTCTTC
>TRBV7-9|TRBJ1-4|13|few|TRBD1
CASSRGTGEKLFF
TGTGCCAGCAGCCGCGGGACAGGCGAAAAACTGTTTTTT
>TRBV6-5|TRBJ2-1|15|many|-
CASSQWDTPMREQFF
TGTGCCAGCAGTCAGTGGGACACCCCTATGCGTGAGCAGTTCTTC
>TRBV7-2|TRBJ1-6|13|-|-
CASSFPTVSPLHF
TGTGCCAGCAGCTTCCCTACGGTTTCACCCCTCCACTTT
>TRBV20-1|TRBJ1-1|14|-|-
CSARDGRSSGGAFF
TGCAGTGCTAGAGATGGGCGGTCGAGTGGGGGAGCTTTCTTT
>TRBV15|TRBJ2-1|13|-|-
CATSNDPAPPQFF
TGTGCCACCAGCAATGACCCGGCACCCCCGCAGTTCTTC
>TRBV29-1|TRBJ2-6|14|many|-
CSVAGISGANVLTF
TGCAGCGTTGCCGGGATCTCTGGGGCCAACGTCCTGACTTTC
>TRBV29-1|TRBJ2-1|14|-|-
CSVEGREAYNEQFF
TGCAGCGTTGAGGGCAGGGAGGCCTACAATGAGCAGTTCTTC
>TRBV7-2|TRBJ2-6|13|many|-
CASSSSGANVLTF
TGTGCCAGCAGCAGCTCTGGGGCCAACGTCCTGACTTTC
>TRBV25-1|TRBJ2-7|13|few|TRBD1
CASSGQGSYEQYF
TGTGCCAGCAGTGGACAGGGCTCCTACGAGCAGTACTTC
>TRBV28|TRBJ2-1|12|-|-
CASSIIEEEQFF
TGTGCCAGCAGCATCATAGAGGAGGAGCAGTTCTTC
>TRBV4-2|TRBJ2-7|12|-|-
CASSQDGGEQYF
TGTGCCAGCAGCCAAGATGGGGGCGAGCAGTACTTC
>TRBV28|TRBJ1-4|16|-|-
CASRTAGTSTNEKLFF
TGTGCCAGCAGGACCGCCGGGACCTCAACTAATGAAAAACTGTTTTTT
>TRBV6-5|TRBJ2-3|12|-|-
CASTSPADTQYF
TGTGCCAGCACATCCCCCGCAGATACGCAGTATTTT
>TRBV7-2|TRBJ2-3|15|few|-
CASSRGTSLGDTQYF
TGTGCCAGCAGCCGAGGGACTTCCCTGGGGGATACGCAGTATTTT
>TRBV11-2|TRBJ2-7|13|many|TRBD1
CASSSTGGYEQYF
TGTGCCAGCAGCTCGACAGGGGGTTACGAGCAGTACTTC